This T cell receptor beta chain is from a study of beta chain features in type 1 diabetes. Every bit of the isolated RNA underwent reverse transcription, so sequencing read expressed TCRB transcripts. TCRdb's copy holds only in-frame clones and misses some; the assay was immunoSEQ multiplex PCR. In the table there are a few hundred thousand clones, less than 15% of which are singletons. A few counts support this clone. V lost 4 bases and J lost 2; bases outside the gene matches: 3. CDR1 KGHSH and CDR2 LQKENI come from the germline V gene. The CDR3 has 15 residues. The rearrangement joins TRBV18 to TRBJ2-3; 10 bases are a match to TRBD2. Input material: naive CD4+ T cells from blood. This TCR was recovered from a woman aged 18-35 years in good health. The CDR3 nucleotides are TGTGCCAGCTCACTACTAGCGGGGAACACAGATACGCAGTATTTT. This encodes CASSLLAGNTDTQYF.